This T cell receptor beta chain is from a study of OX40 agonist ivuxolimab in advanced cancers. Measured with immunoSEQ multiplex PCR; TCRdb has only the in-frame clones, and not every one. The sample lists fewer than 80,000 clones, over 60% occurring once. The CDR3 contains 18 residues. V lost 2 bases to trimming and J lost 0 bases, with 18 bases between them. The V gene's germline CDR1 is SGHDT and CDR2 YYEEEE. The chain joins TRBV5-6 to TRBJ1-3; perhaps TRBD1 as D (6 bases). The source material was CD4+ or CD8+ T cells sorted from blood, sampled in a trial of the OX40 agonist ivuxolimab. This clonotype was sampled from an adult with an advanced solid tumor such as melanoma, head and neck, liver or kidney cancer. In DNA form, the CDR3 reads TGTGCCAGCAGCTTTGGGGGGCTCGTAACTGTCTCTGGAAACACCATATATTTT. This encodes CASSFGGLVTVSGNTIYF.